These 8 T cell receptor beta chains share one sample of origin, sequenced in a study of cytomegalovirus exposure and HLA in healthy donors. Primers included in the PCR were 60 Vbeta and 13 Jbeta primers. Sequencing was performed with immunoSEQ multiplex PCR; in TCRdb, only in-frame clones are kept and a portion is missing. This sample has 150,000 to 200,000 clones, with around nine tenths found just once. Sequenced input: PBMCs. The source of these receptors is a young woman in good health and CMV-seronegative.

The chain is built from TRBV7-9 and TRBJ1-5; 7 nucleotides agree with TRBD1. This CDR3 has 15 amino acids. The ends lost 5 bases at V and 11 bases at J; junction bases unmatched: 15. Germline V gene sequence: CDR1 SEHNR, CDR2 FQNEAQ (reference sequence). CDR3 in amino acids: CASSLGGTFGGAQHF. CDR3 bases: TGTGCCAGCAGCCTAGGGGGCACCTTTGGTGGGGCCCAGCATTTT.

The CDR3 nucleotides read TGTGCCACCCCCGGGACAGAAGAGAATTCACCCCTCCACTTT. Amino acids: CATPGTEENSPLHF. The rearrangement joins TRBV28 to TRBJ1-6, with TRBD1 identical over 7 bases. CDR1 MDHEN and CDR2 SYDVKM come from the germline V gene. This CDR3 has 14 amino acids. Unmatched junction bases numbered 10, after V lost 10 bases and J lost 7 bases.

Note on this clone: The junction differs from germline at one of its ends, possibly a read error. The CDR3 region has the DNA TGTTCCAGCAGTGGGGGGGGGCCCCAGAGTTTC. Amino acids: CSSSGGGPQSF. V and J are TRBV7-9 and TRBJ2-4; a possible D gene is TRBD2 (7 bases). Per germline, CDR1 SEHNR and CDR2 FQNEAQ (reference sequence). This CDR3 has 11 amino acids. Filled out from reference TRBV7-9 and TRBJ2-4, the complete variable domain reads DTGVSQNPRHKITKRGQNVTFRCDPISEHNRLYWYRQTLGQGPEFLTYFQNEAQLEKSRLLSDRFSAERPKGSFSTLEIQRTEQGDSAMYLCSSSGGGPQSFGAGTRLSVL.

This clone was observed a handful of times. The V and J genes are TRBV5-1 and TRBJ2-1; possible D gene TRBD2, 5 bases. Trimming took 1 base from V and 0 from J, leaving 14 bases between them. From germline, CDR1 is SGHRS and CDR2 YFSETQ. This CDR3 region has 17 residues. In DNA, the CDR3 is TGCGCCAGCAGCTTGTATAGCGCACTAAGCTCCTACAATGAGCAGTTCTTC. Its protein is CASSLYSALSSYNEQFF. The full variable domain, completed using reference TRBV5-1 and TRBJ2-1, is KAGVTQTPRYLIKTRGQQVTLSCSPISGHRSVSWYQQTPGQGLQFLFEYFSETQRNKGNFPGRFSGRQFSNSRSEMNVSTLELGDSALYLCASSLYSALSSYNEQFFGPGTRLTVL.

This sequence joins TRBV5-1 and TRBJ2-1; 13 positions agree with TRBD2. The V segment lost 4 bases and the J segment 10 bases; nucleotides outside the gene matches: 8. In germline, CDR1 is SGHRS, CDR2 YFSETQ. CDR3 length equals 15 residues. The CDR3: CASSPRLAGGSEQFF. CDR3 coding DNA: TGCGCCAGCAGCCCCAGACTAGCGGGAGGATCGGAGCAGTTCTTC. Looking up the rest from reference TRBV5-1 and TRBJ2-1 gives the full variable domain: KAGVTQTPRYLIKTRGQQVTLSCSPISGHRSVSWYQQTPGQGLQFLFEYFSETQRNKGNFPGRFSGRQFSNSRSEMNVSTLELGDSALYLCASSPRLAGGSEQFFGPGTRLTVL.

The chain links TRBV27 to TRBJ2-7, with D tentatively TRBD2 (6 bases). The V end was cut by 4 bases, the J end by 1 base, with 8 bases between. The length of the CDR3 is 13 residues. Germline lookup yields CDR1 MNHEY and CDR2 SMNVEV (reference sequence). For the CDR3, the DNA is TGTGCCAGCAGTTACGGAGGGTCCTACGAGCAGTACTTC. Translated: CASSYGGSYEQYF.

This chain's CDR3 is CASSQGGYEQYF. The CDR3 bases are TGCGCCAGCAGCCAAGGAGGGTACGAGCAGTACTTC. V and J are TRBV4-1 and TRBJ2-7, with D perhaps TRBD2 (5 bases). Trimming took 1 base from V and 4 from J, leaving 5 bases between them. The germline V gene encodes CDR1 MGHRA and CDR2 YSYEKL. The length of the CDR3 is 12 residues.

The chain uses TRBV7-2 and TRBJ1-4; TRBD1 might be the D (5 bases). The CDR3 covers 15 residues. Germline V gene sequence: CDR1 SGHTA, CDR2 FQGNSA. V was cut by 5 bases and J by 5 bases, with 15 bases left in between. CDR3 residues: CASSMRSGANEKLFF. The CDR3 DNA reads TGTGCCAGCAGCATGAGGAGCGGGGCAAATGAAAAACTGTTTTTT.